This T cell receptor (beta chain) was identified during a study of regulatory T cells in long-lasting Graves disease (dated by TCRdb to the early 2020s). At the level of the whole study: Persistent Graves' disease was defined as persistently positive TSH receptor autoantibodies together with antithyroid drug treatment for over 5 years. This study used TCR sequencing and RNA sequencing of peripheral blood to compare persistent Graves' disease patients against newly diagnosed Graves' disease patients. The study was conducted in China and was registered as a clinical trial. A total of 35 or so samples were covered by TCR sequencing, comprising approximately 13 persistent and about 20 newly diagnosed Graves' disease patients. Antithyroid drugs had been taken for approximately 10 years on average by persistent Graves' disease patients in the clinical cohort. The paper as a whole reports these results and caveats: TRBV28, TRBJ1-2 and TRBJ2-5 were preferentially used in persistent disease, while TRBV20-1 and TRBJ2-1 were favored in newly diagnosed disease. Only the TCR beta chain was sequenced and analyzed. Persistent patients shared more public clonotypes among themselves (more than 2,500) than newly diagnosed patients did (more than 850). Persistent Graves' disease patients showed lower TCR Shannon entropy and fewer highly expanded clones than newly diagnosed patients, suggesting clonal expansion. The authors acknowledged the small sample size as a limitation that may reduce accuracy. The study examined only peripheral blood because the primary lesion, thyroid tissue, could not be accessed.

The receptor library was made with multiplex PCR. Sequencing instrument: Illumina HiSeq 4000. iRepertoire HTBI primers and Arm-PCR amplification of CDR3 regions were used to construct TCR beta libraries. PCR products were gel purified before sequencing. Turning to the authors' computational methods: Gene usage analysis of CDR3 amino acid clonotypes used the approximately 56 TRBV and about 14 TRBJ segments found across samples. COPE and FqMerger were used to merge filtered high-quality paired reads into contigs. Contigs were aligned with BLAST to IMGT TRBV, TRBD and TRBJ reference genes, and CDR3 was defined per IMGT. Clonotypes above 0.1% frequency were classified as highly expanded clones. Repertoire diversity was measured by Shannon entropy, and V-J evenness by the Gini coefficient. A clonotype was considered public if more than one individual shared it. Starting from the raw public reads, TCRdb applied fastp trimming at Q25, assembled clones with MiXCR and retained in-frame beta chains. CDR3 protein sequences are deduplicated, and each keeps its most common genes and DNA. These V and J calls derive from TCRdb rather than the authors' analysis. The sample records 700,000 or so distinct CDR3 sequences, around 30% of which are singletons. The ten largest make up around 42% of the sample.

Trimmed from V: 2 bases; trimmed from J: 4 bases; junction bases lacking a gene match: 10. CDR1 and CDR2 are read off the germline V gene as KGHSH and LQKENI. From cysteine to phenylalanine, the CDR3 is 16 amino acids long. The CDR3 DNA has 48 bases and is translated from base 1. The sample's time point label, decoded: persistent/refractory GD, antithyroid drugs over 5 years with positive TRAb. RNA was extracted from PBMCs in TRIzol for both TCR sequencing and RNA sequencing. Graves' disease was diagnosed according to American Thyroid Association guidelines. Patients for the study were recruited at an endocrinology department in Xi'an, China. Each patient gave around 9.2 milliliters of peripheral blood, collected in an EDTA anticoagulant tube. Ficoll Paque Plus density gradient separation was used to isolate PBMCs, and no additional T cell sorting was done. An Agilent 2100 Bioanalyzer and agarose gel were used to assess RNA quality, and a NanoDrop 2000 was used to measure RNA concentration.

About this clonotype itself: Its target antigen remains unknown. The input lacks base qualities; no much larger clone sits a single base away.

The chain couples TRBV18 to TRBJ1-2; the central 7 bases match TRBD1. The sequence derives from a female donor with Graves disease. Sequenced material: peripheral blood mononuclear cells (PBMCs), taken when the disease was refractory, from a patient treated with antithyroid drugs. The CDR3 reads as follows: CASSPSKGAQAYGYTF. The DNA sequence follows: TGTGCCAGCTCACCATCCAAGGGGGCGCAGGCCTATGGCTACACCTTC.